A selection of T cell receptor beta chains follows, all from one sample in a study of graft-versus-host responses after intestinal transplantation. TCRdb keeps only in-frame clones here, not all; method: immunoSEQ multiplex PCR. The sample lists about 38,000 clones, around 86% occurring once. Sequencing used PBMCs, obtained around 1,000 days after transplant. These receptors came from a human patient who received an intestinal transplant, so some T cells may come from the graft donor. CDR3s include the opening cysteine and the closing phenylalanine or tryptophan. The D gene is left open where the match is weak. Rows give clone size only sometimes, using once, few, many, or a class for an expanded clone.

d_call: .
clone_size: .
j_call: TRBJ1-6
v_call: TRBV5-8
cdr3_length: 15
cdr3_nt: TGTGCCAGCAGCCCCGAGTCCAGCCCCATTTCACCCCTCCACTTT
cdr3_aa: CASSPESSPISPLHF

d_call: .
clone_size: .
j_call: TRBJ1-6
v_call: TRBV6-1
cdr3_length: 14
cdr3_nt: TGTGCCAGCAGTGAAAATGCCGCTCGGTCACCCCTCCACTTT
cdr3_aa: CASSENAARSPLHF

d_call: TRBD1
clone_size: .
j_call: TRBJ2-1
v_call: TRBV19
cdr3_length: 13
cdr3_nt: TGTGCCAGTAGTAGACAGGGGGAGGATGAGCAGTTCTTC
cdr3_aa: CASSRQGEDEQFF

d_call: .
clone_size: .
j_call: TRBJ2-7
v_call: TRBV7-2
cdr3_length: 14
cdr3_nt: TGTGCCAGCAGCTTTATGCATGGCCCCTACGAGCAGTACTTC
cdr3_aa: CASSFMHGPYEQYF

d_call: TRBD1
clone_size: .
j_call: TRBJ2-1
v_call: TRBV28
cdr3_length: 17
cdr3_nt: TGTGCCAGCAGTCTCCCGCGTCTCCGGGACAGGAGAAATGAGCAGTTCTTC
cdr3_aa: CASSLPRLRDRRNEQFF

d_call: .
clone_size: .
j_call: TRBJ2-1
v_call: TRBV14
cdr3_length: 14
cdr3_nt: TGTGCCAGCAGCCATTGGGGGAGCAACAATGAGCAGTTCTTC
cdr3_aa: CASSHWGSNNEQFF

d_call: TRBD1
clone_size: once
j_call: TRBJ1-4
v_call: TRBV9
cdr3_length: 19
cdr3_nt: TGTGCCAGCAGCGTTTCGACCGGGACAGGCCGCACGGCTAATGAAAAACTGTTTTTT
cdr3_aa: CASSVSTGTGRTANEKLFF

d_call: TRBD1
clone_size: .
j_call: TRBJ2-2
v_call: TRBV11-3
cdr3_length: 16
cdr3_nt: TGTGCCAGCAGCGTGGCAGGGGGCGCGAACACCGGGGAGCTGTTTTTT
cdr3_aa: CASSVAGGANTGELFF

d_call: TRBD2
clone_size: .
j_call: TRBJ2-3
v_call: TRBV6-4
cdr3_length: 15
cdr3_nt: TGTGCCAGCGGTCCCACGGGGGGGGGCACAGATACGCAGTATTTT
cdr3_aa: CASGPTGGGTDTQYF

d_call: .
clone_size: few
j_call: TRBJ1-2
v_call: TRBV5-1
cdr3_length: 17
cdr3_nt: TGCGCCAGCAGCCTCGCCTCAACAGGGAACATGTTTTATGGCTACACCTTC
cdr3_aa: CASSLASTGNMFYGYTF

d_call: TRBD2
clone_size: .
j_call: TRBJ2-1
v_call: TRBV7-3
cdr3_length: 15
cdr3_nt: TGTGCCAGCAGTCAAGCGGGAAAGGGTTACAATGAGCAGTTCTTC
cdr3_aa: CASSQAGKGYNEQFF

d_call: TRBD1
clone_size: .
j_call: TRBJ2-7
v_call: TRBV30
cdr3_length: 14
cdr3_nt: TGTGCCTGGAGGGGACGGGACAGTTACTACGAGCAGTACTTC
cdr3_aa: CAWRGRDSYYEQYF

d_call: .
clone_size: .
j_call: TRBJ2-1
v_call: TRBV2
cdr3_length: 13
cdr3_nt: TGTGCCAGCAGTGAAAACAGGGACAATGAGCAGTTCTTC
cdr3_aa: CASSENRDNEQFF

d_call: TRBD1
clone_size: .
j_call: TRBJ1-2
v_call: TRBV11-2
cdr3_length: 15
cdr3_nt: TGTGCCAGCAGCCTAGGACAGGGAACTAACTATGGCTACACCTTC
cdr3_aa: CASSLGQGTNYGYTF

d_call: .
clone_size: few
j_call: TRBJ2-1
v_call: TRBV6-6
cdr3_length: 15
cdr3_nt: TGTGCCAGCAGTTACTACAGCGGTTCCTACAATGAGCAGTTCTTC
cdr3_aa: CASSYYSGSYNEQFF

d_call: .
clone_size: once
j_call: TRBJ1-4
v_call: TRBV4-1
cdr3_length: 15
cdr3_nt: TGCGCCAGCAGCCAGGGCACAGCCAGGAGTGAAAAACTGTTTTTT
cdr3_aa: CASSQGTARSEKLFF

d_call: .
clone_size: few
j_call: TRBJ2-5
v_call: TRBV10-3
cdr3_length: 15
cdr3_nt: TGTGCCATCAGCCCCTTGCTGGGCGGAACCTCGACCCAGTACTTC
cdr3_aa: CAISPLLGGTSTQYF

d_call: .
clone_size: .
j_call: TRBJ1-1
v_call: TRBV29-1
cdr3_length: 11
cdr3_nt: TGCAGCGGTGACTCGAACACTGAAGCTTTCTTT
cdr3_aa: CSGDSNTEAFF

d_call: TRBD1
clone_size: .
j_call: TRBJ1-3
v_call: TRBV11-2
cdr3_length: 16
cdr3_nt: TGTGCCAGCAGCTTTATTCCCGGGACAGGGGGAAACACCATATATTTT
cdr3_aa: CASSFIPGTGGNTIYF

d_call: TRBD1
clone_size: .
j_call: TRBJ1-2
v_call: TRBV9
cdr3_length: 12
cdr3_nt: TGTGCCAGCAGCTTACGGACAGGACACTACACCTTC
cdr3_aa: CASSLRTGHYTF

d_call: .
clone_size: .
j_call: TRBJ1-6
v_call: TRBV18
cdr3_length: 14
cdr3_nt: TGTGCCAGCTCAGCAACAGATAAAGATTCACCCCTCCACTTT
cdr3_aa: CASSATDKDSPLHF

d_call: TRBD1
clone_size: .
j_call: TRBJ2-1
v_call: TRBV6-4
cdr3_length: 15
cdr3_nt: TGTGCCAGCAGTGAAACAGGGGGTTCCTACAATGAGCAGTTCTTC
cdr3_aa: CASSETGGSYNEQFF

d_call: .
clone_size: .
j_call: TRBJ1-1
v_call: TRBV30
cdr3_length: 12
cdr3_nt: TGTGCCTGTCAGGGAGGTGGGACTGAAGCTTTCTTT
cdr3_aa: CACQGGGTEAFF

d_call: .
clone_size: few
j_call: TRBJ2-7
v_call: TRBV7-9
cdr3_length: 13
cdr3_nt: TGTGCCAGCAGCCCAGGGGGAGGCTACGAGCAGTACTTC
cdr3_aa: CASSPGGGYEQYF

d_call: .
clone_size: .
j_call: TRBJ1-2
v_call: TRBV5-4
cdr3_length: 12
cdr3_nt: TGTGCCAGCAGCTTGGGCAACTATGGCTACACCTTC
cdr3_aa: CASSLGNYGYTF

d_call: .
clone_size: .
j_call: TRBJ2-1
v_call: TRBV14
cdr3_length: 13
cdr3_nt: TGTGCCAGCAGACCGACCCTCGGGAATGAGCAGTTCTTC
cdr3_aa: CASRPTLGNEQFF

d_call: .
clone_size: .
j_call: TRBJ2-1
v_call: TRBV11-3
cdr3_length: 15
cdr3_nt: TGTGCCAGCAGCTTAGGTACGGGATCCTACAATGAGCAGTTCTTC
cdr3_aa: CASSLGTGSYNEQFF

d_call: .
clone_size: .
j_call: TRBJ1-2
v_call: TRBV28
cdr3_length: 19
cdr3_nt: TGTGCCAGCAGTTCCCAAGGTCCTCTAGGGTCCCTTTTTAACTATGGCTACACCTTC
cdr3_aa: CASSSQGPLGSLFNYGYTF

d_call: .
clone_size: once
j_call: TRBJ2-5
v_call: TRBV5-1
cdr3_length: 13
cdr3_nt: TGCGCCAGCAGCTTTGACAGCCAAGAGACCCAGTACTTC
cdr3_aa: CASSFDSQETQYF

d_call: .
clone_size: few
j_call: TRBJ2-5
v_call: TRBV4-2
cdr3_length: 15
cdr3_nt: TGTGCCAGCAGCCAAGATGAGGCGTACCAAGAGACCCAGTACTTC
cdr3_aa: CASSQDEAYQETQYF

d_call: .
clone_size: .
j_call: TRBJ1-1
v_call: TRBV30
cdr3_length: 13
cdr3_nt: TGTGCCTGGAGCCTCCTATGGAACACTGAAGCTTTCTTT
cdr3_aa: CAWSLLWNTEAFF

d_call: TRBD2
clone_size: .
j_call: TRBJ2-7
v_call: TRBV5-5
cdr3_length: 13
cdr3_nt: TGTGCCAGCAGCTTGGTCGGGGGGGGCGAGCAGTACTTC
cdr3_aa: CASSLVGGGEQYF

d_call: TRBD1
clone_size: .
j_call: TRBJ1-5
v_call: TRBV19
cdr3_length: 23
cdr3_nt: TGTGCCAGTAGTATAGGACAGAGGGCGCTAGTGCGGACAGGGGAAATAGGCAATCAGCCCCAGCATTTT
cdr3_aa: CASSIGQRALVRTGEIGNQPQHF

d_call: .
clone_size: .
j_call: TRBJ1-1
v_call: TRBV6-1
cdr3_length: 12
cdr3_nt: TGTGCCAGCAGGGGATGGGGCACTGAAGCTTTCTTT
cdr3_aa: CASRGWGTEAFF

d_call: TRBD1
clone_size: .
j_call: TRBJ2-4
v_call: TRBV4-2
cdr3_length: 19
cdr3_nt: TGTGCCAGCAGCCAAGATCTCGGGACAGGGGAAGTAACCAAAAACATTCAGTACTTC
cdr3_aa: CASSQDLGTGEVTKNIQYF

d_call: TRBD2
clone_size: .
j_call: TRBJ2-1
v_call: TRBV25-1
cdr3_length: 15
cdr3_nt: TGTGCCAGCAGTCCCCGGACTAGCGGGAGCGATGAGCAGTTCTTC
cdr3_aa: CASSPRTSGSDEQFF

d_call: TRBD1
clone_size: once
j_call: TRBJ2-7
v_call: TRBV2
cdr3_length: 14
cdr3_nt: TGTGCCAGCAGTGAGGGGACAGGGCGCGACGAGCAGTACTTC
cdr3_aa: CASSEGTGRDEQYF

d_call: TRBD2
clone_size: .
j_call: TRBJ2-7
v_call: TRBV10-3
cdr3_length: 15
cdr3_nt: TGTGCCATCAGTGGTAGCGGGGGAAGCTCCTACGAGCAGTACTTC
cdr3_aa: CAISGSGGSSYEQYF

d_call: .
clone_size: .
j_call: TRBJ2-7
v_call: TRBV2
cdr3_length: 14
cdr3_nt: TGTGCCAGCAGCCGACTGGTGAGCTCCTACGAGCAGTACTTC
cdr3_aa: CASSRLVSSYEQYF

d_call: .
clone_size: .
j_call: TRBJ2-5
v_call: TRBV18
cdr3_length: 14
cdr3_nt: TGTGCCAGCTCACCTAGGAGGGGGCAGGAGACCCAGTACTTC
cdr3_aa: CASSPRRGQETQYF

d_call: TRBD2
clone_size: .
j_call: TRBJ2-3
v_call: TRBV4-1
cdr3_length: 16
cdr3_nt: TGCGCCAGCAGCCAAGATCTAGCGGGAGTATTAGATACGCAGTATTTT
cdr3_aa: CASSQDLAGVLDTQYF

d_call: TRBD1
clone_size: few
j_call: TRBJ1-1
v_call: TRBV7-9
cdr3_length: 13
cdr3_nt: TGTGCCAGCAGCTCCCGGACAGGGGATGAAGCTTTCTTT
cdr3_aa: CASSSRTGDEAFF

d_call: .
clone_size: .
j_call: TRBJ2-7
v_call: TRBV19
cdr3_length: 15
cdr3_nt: TGTGCCAGTAGTCCGCTCCCCGACGGTAGGTACGAGCAGTACTTC
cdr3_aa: CASSPLPDGRYEQYF

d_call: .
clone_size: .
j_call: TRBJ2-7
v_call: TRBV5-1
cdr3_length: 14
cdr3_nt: TGCGCCAGCAGCTTGGCCTCCGGGGGCTACGAGCAGTACTTC
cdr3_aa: CASSLASGGYEQYF

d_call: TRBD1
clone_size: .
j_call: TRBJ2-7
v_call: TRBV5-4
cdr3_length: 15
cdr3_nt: TGTGCCAGCAGCCACCCGGACAGGCAGTCCTACGAGCAGTACTTC
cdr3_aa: CASSHPDRQSYEQYF

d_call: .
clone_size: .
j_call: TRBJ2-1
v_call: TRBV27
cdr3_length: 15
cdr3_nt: TGTGCCAGCAAGTTGGCACAGGGATCCTACAATGAGCAGTTCTTC
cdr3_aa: CASKLAQGSYNEQFF

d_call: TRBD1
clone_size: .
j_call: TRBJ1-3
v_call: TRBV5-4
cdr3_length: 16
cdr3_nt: TGTGCCAGCAGCTTGGGTACAGGGGCTCCTGGAAACACCATATATTTT
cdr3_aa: CASSLGTGAPGNTIYF

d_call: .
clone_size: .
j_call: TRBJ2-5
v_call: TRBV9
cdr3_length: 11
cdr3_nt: TGTGCCAGCAGCGCCGAGGAGACCCAGTACTTC
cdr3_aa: CASSAEETQYF

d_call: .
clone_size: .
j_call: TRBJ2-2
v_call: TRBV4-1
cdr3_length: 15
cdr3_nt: TGCGCCAGCAGCGCCGAGGGGGGGATAGCCGGGGAGCTGTTTTTT
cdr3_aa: CASSAEGGIAGELFF